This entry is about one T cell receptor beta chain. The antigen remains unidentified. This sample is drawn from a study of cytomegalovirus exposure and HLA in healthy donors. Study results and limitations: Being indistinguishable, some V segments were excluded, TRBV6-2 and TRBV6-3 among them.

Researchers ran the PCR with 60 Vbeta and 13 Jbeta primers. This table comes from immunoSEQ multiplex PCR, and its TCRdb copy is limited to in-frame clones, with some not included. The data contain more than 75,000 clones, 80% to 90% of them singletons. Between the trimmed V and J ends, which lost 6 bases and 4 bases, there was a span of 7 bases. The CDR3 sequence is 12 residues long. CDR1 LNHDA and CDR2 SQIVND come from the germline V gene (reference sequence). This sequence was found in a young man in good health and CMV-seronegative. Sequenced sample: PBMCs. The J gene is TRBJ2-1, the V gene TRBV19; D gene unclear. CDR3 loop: CASRDGYNEQFF. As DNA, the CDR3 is TGTGCCAGTAGAGACGGGTACAATGAGCAGTTCTTC.